This T cell receptor beta chain was profiled in a study of blood T cells in healthy people across ages. Study observations and caveats: TCR beta diversity per million T cells fell roughly linearly with age.

Remarks on this clonotype: Its antigen is unidentified.

A J-beta primer mix and a sample-barcoded 5' primer were used in a second PCR of about 7 to 11 cycles. Via MiXCR, TCRdb re-called the 5' RACE reads, giving one row per CDR3 protein. This repertoire shows about 1.4 million distinct CDR3 sequences, 59% found once; its top ten account for 6.5% to 8.5%. The V end lost 6 bases, the J end lost 5 bases, and 17 bases lay between the germline ends. CDR1 and CDR2 (germline): MNHEY, SVGEGT. This CDR3 is 15 amino acids long. The V call is TRBV6-2 or TRBV6-3, the J call TRBJ2-1; the D is unclear. The TCR was taken from a man aged 18 to 29 in good health. Sequencing was performed on blood. The CDR3 protein is CASSPGLHENNEQFF. CDR3 DNA: TGTGCCAGCAGCCCCGGGCTCCACGAGAACAATGAGCAGTTCTTC.